The next 17 T cell receptor beta chains were all read from a single sample in a study of blood T cell repertoires in COVID-19. Assay used: immunoSEQ multiplex PCR; TCRdb lists only in-frame clones, some missing. The sample carries 150,000 to 200,000 clones, roughly 80% recorded once. The sample was peripheral blood. These receptors all come from a woman aged 40 to 50 with COVID-19, enrolled during active disease.

This chain uses TRBV28 with TRBJ2-7, with D hard to call. The CDR3 length is 15 residues. V lost 4 bases and J 3 bases, leaving 16 bases between the germline ends. Germline V gives CDR1 MDHEN, CDR2 SYDVKM. The CDR3 loop is CASSSPDTARYEQYF. DNA for the CDR3: TGTGCCAGCAGTTCACCTGACACTGCGCGCTACGAGCAGTACTTC.

V gene TRBV27 combines with J gene TRBJ2-5, with 7 bases matching TRBD1. V shed 6 bases and J 3 bases; nucleotides not matched to a gene: 10. Germline V gives CDR1 MNHEY, CDR2 SMNVEV (reference sequence). This CDR3 comprises 15 residues. The CDR3 loop is CASRSQGSFEETQYF. CDR3 coding DNA: TGTGCCAGCAGATCACAGGGGTCATTCGAAGAGACCCAGTACTTC.

This clone was seen a handful of times. CDR3 sequence (DNA): TGTGCCAGCAGCTTGACCGTCAGGGAAGGTGAAGCTTTCTTT. It encodes CASSLTVREGEAFF. The genes are TRBV5-6 and TRBJ1-1; a possible D gene is TRBD1 (5 bases). The CDR3 consists of 14 residues. Germline values: CDR1 SGHDT, CDR2 YYEEEE. Trimming cost V 1 base and J 7 bases, with 14 bases left between them.

In its sample, this clone was seen a few times. Other DNA variants within this sample encode the same CDR3. The chain recombines TRBV7-2 with TRBJ1-2; maybe TRBD1 (6 bases). The CDR3 covers 13 residues. CDR1 is SGHTA, CDR2 FQGNSA, per germline. V lost 4 bases and J 2 bases, leaving 8 bases between the germline ends. CDR3 in amino acids: CASSSQGNYGYTF. The DNA for the CDR3 is TGTGCCAGCAGCTCCCAGGGGAACTATGGCTACACCTTC.

The table lists this clone with a few counts. The chain uses TRBV27 and TRBJ1-1, with 8 nucleotides matching TRBD1. Looked up from germline, CDR1 is MNHEY and CDR2 is SMNVEV (reference sequence). J was trimmed by 0 bases and V by 5 bases; bases with no gene match: 8. This CDR3 comprises 16 residues. In DNA form, the CDR3 reads TGTGCCAGCAGTCGTTGGACAGGGCCTATGAACACTGAAGCTTTCTTT. It is translated as CASSRWTGPMNTEAFF.

The chain is built from TRBV11-2 and TRBJ2-1; TRBD2 matches 10 bases. This CDR3 spans 16 amino acids. Germline assignment: CDR1 SGHAT and CDR2 FQNNGV. V dropped 6 bases and J dropped 7; count of bases not matched to a gene: 12. This chain's CDR3 is CASSPGAGGPWNEQFF. The CDR3 DNA is TGTGCCAGCAGTCCGGGAGCGGGAGGGCCGTGGAATGAGCAGTTCTTC.

The rearrangement joins TRBV4-3 to TRBJ1-5, with D possibly TRBD1 on 6 matching bases. V shed 1 base and J shed 6 bases, with 10 bases lying between them. Per the germline V gene, CDR1 is LGHNA and CDR2 is YSLEER. The CDR3 is 14 residues long. CDR3 DNA sequence: TGCGCCAGCAGCCAAGGGAGGGGGGGTCAGCCCCAGCATTTT. It is translated as CASSQGRGGQPQHF.

The chain couples TRBV11-2 to TRBJ2-1, with 11 bases fitting TRBD2. Per the germline V gene, CDR1 is SGHAT and CDR2 is FQNNGV. The CDR3 is 15 amino acids. The J segment lost 6 bases and the V segment lost 5 bases, leaving 6 bases of the junction unmatched. As DNA, the CDR3 is TGTGCCAGCAGCGCGGGACTAGCGGCTATCAATGAGCAGTTCTTC. Translation gives CASSAGLAAINEQFF.

This clone has just one count. The rearrangement joins TRBV6-1 to TRBJ2-1, with a possible D match to TRBD1 (6 bases). The CDR3 is 15 amino acids. Trimming pared 1 base from V and 3 bases from J, leaving 10 bases between. Germline V gene lookup returns CDR1 MNHNS and CDR2 SASEGT. CDR3 DNA sequence: TGTGCCAGCAGTGAAGGGGCAGGGGTCTACAATGAGCAGTTCTTC. The encoded protein is CASSEGAGVYNEQFF.

The chain combines TRBV6-6 with TRBJ1-5; D is undetermined. This CDR3 is 16 amino acids long. The germline V and J ends were trimmed by 6 bases and 0 bases, with 15 bases remaining between them. The germline gives CDR1 MNHNY, CDR2 SVGAGI (reference sequence). CDR3 sequence: CASRVQSSNSNQPQHF. The CDR3 bases are TGTGCCAGCAGGGTACAGAGCTCAAATAGCAATCAGCCCCAGCATTTT.

The rearrangement joins TRBV7-9 to TRBJ1-2; perhaps TRBD1 as D (5 bases). The germline V and J ends were trimmed by 1 base and 4 bases, with 10 bases remaining between them. Germline V lookup: CDR1 SEHNR, CDR2 FQNEAQ (reference sequence). The CDR3 is 14 amino acids. The CDR3 here is CASSLEGVGYGYTF. CDR3 bases: TGTGCCAGCAGCTTAGAAGGGGTTGGCTATGGCTACACCTTC.

The V gene is TRBV6-5, the J gene TRBJ2-2; the D gene is possibly TRBD2 (5 bases). Trimming stripped 4 bases from V and 6 bases from J, with 15 bases between. The germline V gene has CDR1 MNHEY and CDR2 SVGAGI. This CDR3 contains 15 residues. As DNA, the CDR3 is TGTGCCAGCAGTTCCCACGGGGTAGGATCCGGGGAGCTGTTTTTT. It codes for CASSSHGVGSGELFF.

The chain recombines TRBV10-3 with TRBJ1-2, with 9 bases aligning to TRBD1. The CDR3 totals 16 residues. Germline lookup yields CDR1 ENHRY and CDR2 SYGVKD. V gave up 4 bases and J gave up 0 bases; unmatched junction bases: 6. The CDR3 reads CAISGTRQGANYGYTF. CDR3 nucleotide sequence: TGTGCCATCAGTGGTACGCGACAGGGGGCTAACTATGGCTACACCTTC.

In its sample, this clone was seen a few times. The chain links TRBV2 to TRBJ1-5; perhaps TRBD1 as D (6 bases). Germline V CDR1 and CDR2: SNHLY, FYNNEI. V was shortened by 6 bases and J by 2 bases, with 14 bases between the two germline ends. This CDR3 spans 15 amino acids. The CDR3 is CASSRQASGNQPQHF. CDR3 DNA sequence: TGTGCCAGCAGCCGACAGGCAAGTGGCAATCAGCCCCAGCATTTT.

This clone was detected a few times. The CDR3 bases are TGTGCCTGGAGTGGAGGATTTGAAGCTTTCTTT. This sequence encodes CAWSGGFEAFF. J is TRBJ1-1 and V is TRBV30; the D is unclear. CDR1 is GTSNPN, CDR2 SVGIG, per germline (reference sequence). V was pared by 1 base and J by 7 bases, with 7 bases between. The CDR3 loop spans 11 amino acids.

This clone has only one observation. J is TRBJ1-5 and V is TRBV6-5; TRBD1 matches at 7 bases. J gave up 4 bases and V 6 bases, and 9 bases lay outside the gene matches. CDR1 and CDR2 (germline): MNHEY, SVGAGI. The CDR3 loop spans 15 amino acids. The CDR3 nucleotides read TGTGCCAGCAGACCTGCTGGGACAGTAAATCAGCCCCAGCATTTT. It codes for CASRPAGTVNQPQHF.

This chain links TRBV3-1 (or the pseudogene TRBV3-2) with TRBJ2-3; D remains unclear. The CDR3 totals 15 residues. V was cut by 4 bases and J by 0 bases, with 11 bases left in between. In germline, CDR1 is LGHDT, CDR2 YNNKEL (reference sequence). For the CDR3, the DNA is TGTGCCAGCAGCCCCTACAGTCCTAGCACAGATACGCAGTATTTT. As protein: CASSPYSPSTDTQYF.